What follows are 11 T cell receptor beta chains derived from one specimen sequenced in a study of T cells after yellow fever vaccination. TCRdb reanalysed the 5' RACE reads using MiXCR and keeps one entry per CDR3 protein. The repertoire holds about 58,000 distinct CDR3 sequences, 4.5% to 6% seen once, with about 28% in the top ten. The starting material was PBMCs, either bulk or a sorted T-cell subset (CD4+, CD8+, memory, or dextramer-sorted; not recorded which), obtained on the day of the yellow fever booster vaccination. These receptors were taken from a man between 18 and 35 years old who received the YFV17D yellow fever vaccine.

The table lists this clonotype with many counts. V and J are TRBV4-3 and TRBJ1-1; D not resolved. V gave up 1 base and J gave up 4 bases, with 16 bases separating them. From germline, CDR1 is LGHNA and CDR2 YSLEER. CDR3 length: 16 residues. CDR3 protein: CASSQGPGIMGTEAFF. Here the CDR3 DNA reads TGCGCCAGCAGCCAAGGGCCGGGGATAATGGGCACTGAAGCTTTCTTT.

This rearrangement joins TRBV6-2 or TRBV6-3 to TRBJ2-7; D might be TRBD1 or TRBD2, each matching 5 bases. Looked up from germline, CDR1 is MNHEY and CDR2 is SVGEGT. The CDR3 is 13 residues long. V gave up 2 bases and J gave up 3 bases, with 8 bases separating them. The CDR3 DNA is TGTGCCAGCAGTTACGGGGGTAGCTACGAGCAGTACGTC. Translating it yields CASSYGGSYEQYV.

V usage is TRBV6-5 and J usage is TRBJ2-1; D tentatively fits TRBD1 or TRBD2 (5 bases each). V was trimmed by 1 base and J by 9 bases, leaving 7 bases between them. The CDR3 has 12 residues. CDR1 is MNHEY and CDR2 is SVGAGI in the germline V gene. For the CDR3, the DNA is TGTGCCAGCAGTTACTTGGGGGTTGAGCAGTTCTTC. This codes for CASSYLGVEQFF.

J is TRBJ2-7 and V is TRBV6-1; tentatively, D is TRBD1 (6 bases). V was cut by 6 bases and J by 2 bases, with 14 bases left in between. CDR3 size: 14 residues. CDR1 MNHNS and CDR2 SASEGT come from the germline V gene. The DNA for the CDR3 is TGTGCCAGCAGCCATGGGGGCCCCGCCTACGAGCAGTACGTC. Residues: CASSHGGPAYEQYV.

This chain uses TRBV3-1 with TRBJ2-4; D remains ambiguous. CDR3 length: 14 residues. V lost 1 base to trimming and J lost 0 bases, with 4 bases between them. The germline CDR1 and CDR2 sequences are LGHDT and YNNKEL (reference sequence). The DNA for the CDR3 is TGTGCCAGCAGCCAAGGCTTAGCCAAAAACATTCAGTACTTC. Its protein product is CASSQGLAKNIQYF.

J is TRBJ2-5 and V is TRBV12-3 or TRBV12-4; 9 bases are a match to TRBD2. The CDR3 extends over 21 amino acids. The V segment lost 5 bases and the J segment 2 bases; nucleotides outside the gene matches: 24. The CDR3 DNA sequence: TGTGCCAGCAGTCCCGGGCGCTTGGCGGGGGGGCCGGTGAGGGCTCAAGAGACCCAGTACTTC. This encodes CASSPGRLAGGPVRAQETQYF.

This clonotype was detected many times. The V call is TRBV11-2, the J call TRBJ2-7, with 8 bases lining up with TRBD1. The V gene end was trimmed by 4 bases and the J gene end by 5 bases; junction bases not matched to a gene: 7. Germline CDR1 reads SGHAT; CDR2 reads FQNNGV. This CDR3 spans 14 amino acids. As DNA, the CDR3 is TGTGCCAGCAGCTCCAGACAGGGGTATAACGAGCAGTACGTC. Translation: CASSSRQGYNEQYV.

This clonotype was observed many times. Here the CDR3 DNA reads TGTGCCAGCAGCGAGGGGCTAGCGCAGTACGAGCAGTACGTC. Translating gives CASSEGLAQYEQYV. J is TRBJ2-7 and V is TRBV5-4; a weak D match, TRBD2 (6 bases). V lost 4 bases and J lost 4, with 15 bases in between. The germline V gene has CDR1 SGHNT and CDR2 YYREEE (reference sequence). There are 14 residues in the CDR3.

This clonotype was seen a handful of times. The V call is TRBV9, the J call TRBJ2-2, with TRBD2 as a possible D gene (7 bases). Germline CDR1 SGDLS, CDR2 YYNGEE. Trimming removed 4 bases at V and 8 bases at J, with 24 bases between. This CDR3 is 17 amino acids long. The CDR3 DNA reads TGTGCCAGCAGCCCGAGGGGGGGTCTACCCTCGACGGGGGAGCTGTTTTTT. It encodes CASSPRGGLPSTGELFF.

This clonotype was detected only a few times. The chain uses TRBV10-2 and TRBJ1-1, with a weak D call TRBD1 (5 bases). V gave up 6 bases and J gave up 7 bases, with 15 bases separating them. CDR3 size: 13 residues. Germline CDR1 is WSHSY and CDR2 is SAAADI. The CDR3 sequence is CASRGPGTIEAFF. CDR3 in DNA: TGCGCCAGCAGAGGGCCGGGGACTATTGAAGCTTTCTTT.

This clonotype has at least ten counts. The chain has TRBV20-1 and TRBJ2-3, with D tentatively TRBD1 or TRBD2 (5 bases each). The V end lost 5 bases, the J end lost 0 bases, and 24 bases lay between the germline ends. Germline V CDR1 and CDR2: DFQATT, SNEGSKA (reference sequence). CDR3 length: 18 residues. CDR3 loop: CSAPPRDGRATSTDTQYF. The DNA of the CDR3 is TGCAGTGCTCCCCCGAGGGACGGCCGAGCAACTAGCACAGATACGCAGTATTTT.